The clone carrying this T cell receptor beta chain was seen a few times. What it recognizes is unknown. V lost 0 bases, J lost 2 bases, and 17 bases lay in between. This CDR3 comprises 17 residues. Germline CDR1 and CDR2: SGHKS and YYEKEE (reference sequence). This sample stems from a study of T-cell memory formation after mild COVID-19. TCRdb re-called the 5' RACE reads with MiXCR, one entry per CDR3 protein. The data show around 470,000 distinct CDR3 sequences, about 20% seen once. Study-wide results and limits: A second wave expanding day 15 to 37 was CD4+-biased; contracting clones were balanced. Nothing confirmed that second-wave clones peaking on day 37 were specific for SARS-CoV-2.

The sample comprised PBMCs or a T cell subset sorted from them (not recorded which). The chain couples TRBV5-5 to TRBJ1-2; the D gene is possibly TRBD1 (5 bases). This clonotype was obtained from an adult woman who had mild COVID-19 (a few samples of this study predate the infection). Cell type and time point are not known. CDR3 amino acids: CASSLAGRDRINYGYTF. The DNA for the CDR3 is TGTGCCAGCAGCTTGGCGGGAAGGGACCGTATAAACTATGGCTACACCTTC. Combining the CDR3 with reference TRBV5-5 and TRBJ1-2 gives the whole variable domain DAGVTQSPTHLIKTRGQQVTLRCSPISGHKSVSWYQQVLGQGPQFIFQYYEKEERGRGNFPDRFSARQFPNYSSELNVNALLLGDSALYLCASSLAGRDRINYGYTFGSGTRLTVV.